Below are 26 T cell receptor beta chains sequenced from a single sample in a study of shared clonotypes between healthy human individuals (TCRdb year 2020). Libraries were built with the immunoSEQ multiplex PCR assay. The table was pulled from immuneACCESS by TCRdb, which kept in-frame rearrangements only. Such tables lose some clones; where checked, under half of the loss comes from unresolved V genes, and the rest has no known cause. Present in this sample are more than 2,000,000 clones, approximately 93% of which were seen just once. The ten largest clones capture 0.3% to 0.4% of the sample. Sequencing was carried out using naive CD4+ T cells from PBMCs. The cell subset or site tag for this specimen amounts to: CD45RA+ positively selected. Receptors were obtained from a man aged 18 to 29 in good health. Some clones in this sample may be carry-over from other donors' samples.

Regarding this clone: Other DNA sequences in the same sample also yield this CDR3. The V gene is TRBV28, the J gene TRBJ2-6; D is undetermined. The CDR3 runs to 12 residues. Germline CDR1 MDHEN, CDR2 SYDVKM. With 7 bases removed from V and 4 bases from J, the gap between germline ends came to 5 bases. The CDR3 reads CASKTGANVLTF. The CDR3 DNA reads as TGTGCCAGCAAGACGGGGGCCAACGTCCTGACTTTC.

This rearrangement joins TRBV7-3 to TRBJ2-6; either TRBD1 or TRBD2 may fit D (6 bases each). V lost 1 base to trimming and J lost 0 bases, with 13 bases between them. CDR3 length equals 18 residues. Looked up from germline, CDR1 is SGHTA and CDR2 is FQGTGA. CDR3 DNA: TGTGCCAGCAGCTTAAAGGGGGGCCCACTCTCTGGGGCCAACGTCCTGACTTTC. It codes for CASSLKGGPLSGANVLTF.

The rearrangement links TRBV2 to TRBJ2-7, with TRBD1 identical over 9 bases. Germline V gives CDR1 SNHLY, CDR2 FYNNEI. V lost 7 bases, J lost 3 bases, and 7 bases stayed unmatched. The CDR3 is 14 residues long. CDR3 sequence (DNA): TGTGCCAGCAACTCCGGGACAGGGAACTACGAGCAGTACTTC. Translating it yields CASNSGTGNYEQYF.

This clone was seen once. The chain has TRBV30 and TRBJ1-1; D call uncertain. Germline V gene lookup returns CDR1 GTSNPN and CDR2 SVGIG (reference sequence). This CDR3 has 14 amino acids. V was clipped by 5 bases and J by 4 bases, with 17 bases between them. Here the CDR3 reads CAWAAHGPGTEAFF. CDR3 DNA sequence: TGTGCCTGGGCCGCCCACGGGCCGGGCACTGAAGCTTTCTTT.

The chain joins TRBV30 to TRBJ1-1; a weak D match, TRBD1 (5 bases). Germline CDR1 and CDR2: GTSNPN and SVGIG (reference sequence). The CDR3 totals 13 residues. V shed 5 bases and J shed 1 base, with 11 bases lying between them. This CDR3 is CAWAGTSNTEAFF. The CDR3 DNA sequence: TGTGCCTGGGCCGGGACCTCGAACACTGAAGCTTTCTTT.

This clone was found a few times. This CDR3 reads CASSLQGTDNQPQHF. The CDR3 nucleotides read TGCGCCAGCAGCTTGCAAGGGACAGACAATCAGCCCCAGCATTTT. The J gene is TRBJ1-5, the V gene TRBV4-1; 7 bases fit TRBD1. There are 15 residues in the CDR3. Germline lookup yields CDR1 MGHRA and CDR2 YSYEKL. V shed 5 bases and J 3 bases; nucleotides not matched to a gene: 7.

In the case of this clone: Additional DNA sequences in this sample encode the identical CDR3. This sequence joins TRBV6-6 and TRBJ2-5; D call uncertain. V was cut by 0 bases and J by 5 bases, with 4 bases left in between. This CDR3 has 12 residues. Looked up from germline, CDR1 is MNHNY and CDR2 is SVGAGI (reference sequence). Written as DNA, the CDR3 is TGTGCCAGCAGTTACTCGCGGGAGACCCAGTACTTC. This codes for CASSYSRETQYF.

J is TRBJ1-2 and V is TRBV28; maybe TRBD1 (5 bases). Trimming took 3 bases from V and 2 from J, leaving 16 bases between them. Germline V CDR1 and CDR2: MDHEN, SYDVKM. The CDR3 extends over 16 amino acids. CDR3 amino acids: CASSFLGAELNYGYTF. The CDR3 nucleotides are TGTGCCAGCAGTTTTCTCGGGGCAGAGCTAAACTATGGCTACACCTTC.

The rearrangement links TRBV7-9 to TRBJ2-6; D may be TRBD1 (5 bases). This CDR3 is 13 amino acids long. V shed 8 bases and J shed 0 bases, with 5 bases lying between them. Germline V lookup: CDR1 SEHNR, CDR2 FQNEAQ (reference sequence). CDR3 amino acids: CASGASGANVLTF. DNA of the CDR3: TGTGCCAGCGGGGCCTCTGGGGCCAACGTCCTGACTTTC.

The V call is TRBV4-1, the J call TRBJ1-1, with D possibly TRBD1 on 5 matching bases. This CDR3 is 15 amino acids long. Germline V lookup: CDR1 MGHRA, CDR2 YSYEKL. Trimming left V 0 bases short and J 10 bases short, with 18 bases between. CDR3 DNA sequence: TGCGCCAGCAGCCAAGAAGGTCGGATAAACGGGGGAGCTTTCTTT. Amino acid sequence: CASSQEGRINGGAFF.

V and J are TRBV5-4 and TRBJ2-1; 13 nucleotides line up with TRBD2. This CDR3 is 16 amino acids long. With 0 bases clipped from V and 7 bases from J, the junction kept 4 bases outside the gene matches. Germline-derived CDR1 and CDR2 are SGHNT and YYREEE (reference sequence). This CDR3 reads CASSLGTSGSSNEQFF. The CDR3, as DNA: TGTGCCAGCAGCTTGGGGACTAGCGGGAGTTCGAATGAGCAGTTCTTC.

Here the CDR3 reads CASKLDGGGSETQYF. The CDR3 nucleotides are TGTGCCAGCAAGTTGGACGGGGGCGGGTCAGAGACCCAGTACTTC. The chain carries TRBV2 and TRBJ2-5; D possibly uses TRBD1 or TRBD2 (6 bases each). The CDR3 has 15 residues. Germline V gene sequence: CDR1 SNHLY, CDR2 FYNNEI. The germline V and J ends were trimmed by 7 bases and 4 bases, with 19 bases remaining between them.

The V gene is TRBV6-1, the J gene TRBJ2-3; D unclear. The V end was cut by 6 bases, the J end by 0 bases, with 10 bases between. Germline V gene data show CDR1 as MNHNS and CDR2 as SASEGT. The CDR3 runs 14 residues. CDR3 nucleotide sequence: TGTGCCAGCAGCGGGTACCCGAGCACAGATACGCAGTATTTT. As protein: CASSGYPSTDTQYF.

As for this clone: Other DNA sequences in this sample translate to the same CDR3. The gene calls are TRBV7-3 and TRBJ2-1, with 10 nucleotides matching TRBD2. The CDR3 loop spans 16 amino acids. Germline trimming cut 3 bases from V and 8 bases from J; bases unmatched to any gene: 10. Germline V gives CDR1 SGHTA, CDR2 FQGTGA. This chain's CDR3 is CASSLGASGSLYEQFF. CDR3 bases: TGTGCCAGCAGCTTGGGGGCTAGCGGGAGTTTATATGAGCAGTTCTTC.

This clone was seen a few times. Other nucleotide sequences in the sample specify the same CDR3. V gene TRBV7-6 combines with J gene TRBJ1-5; D not resolved. CDR3 length: 13 residues. V was shortened by 3 bases and J by 4 bases, with 7 bases between the two germline ends. Germline V gene lookup returns CDR1 SGHVS and CDR2 FNYEAQ. The CDR3 here is CASSLGVNQPQHF. CDR3 bases: TGTGCCAGCAGCTTGGGAGTAAATCAGCCCCAGCATTTT. Based on the CDR3 plus reference TRBV7-6 and TRBJ1-5, the full variable domain is GAGVSQSPRYKVTKRGQDVALRCDPISGHVSLYWYRQALGQGPEFLTYFNYEAQQDKSGLPNDRFSAERPEGSISTLTIQRTEQRDSAMYRCASSLGVNQPQHFGDGTRLSIL.

The genes are TRBV7-8 and TRBJ2-7, with D unclear. The V gene's germline CDR1 is SGHVS and CDR2 FQNEAQ. The V and J ends lost 5 bases and 5 bases respectively, with 7 bases between them. The CDR3 runs 11 residues. The CDR3 DNA sequence: TGTGCCAGCAGCCCGGCCCACGAGCAGTACTTC. Its translation is CASSPAHEQYF.

This chain uses TRBV5-1 with TRBJ2-2, with 7 bases fitting TRBD1. The CDR3 covers 13 residues. Germline CDR1 reads SGHRS; CDR2 reads YFSETQ. V gave up 3 bases and J gave up 7 bases; unmatched junction bases: 3. The CDR3 bases are TGCGCCAGCAGCTCAGACAGGGTCGGGGAGCTGTTTTTT. It is translated as CASSSDRVGELFF. The complete variable domain, with remaining parts taken from reference TRBV5-1 and TRBJ2-2, reads KAGVTQTPRYLIKTRGQQVTLSCSPISGHRSVSWYQQTPGQGLQFLFEYFSETQRNKGNFPGRFSGRQFSNSRSEMNVSTLELGDSALYLCASSSDRVGELFFGEGSRLTVL.

To note about this clone: Lacking the conserved final phenylalanine or tryptophan, this CDR3 likely reflects a read error. No DNA is shown, since the ends of the CDR3 on it are uncertain; the CDR3 is the one TCRdb lists. The rearrangement joins TRBV29-1 to TRBJ2-4; TRBD2, the table's D call, lacks a check against the DNA. CDR1 is SQVTM, CDR2 ANQGSEA, per germline. The CDR3 comprises 11 residues, both ends counted. The chain's CDR3 is CSVEIFGRLEV.

The rearrangement joins TRBV5-1 to TRBJ2-3; the D gene is possibly TRBD1 (6 bases). The germline V gene has CDR1 SGHRS and CDR2 YFSETQ. The CDR3 sequence is 15 residues long. V lost 3 bases, J lost 0 bases, and 11 bases lay in between. The CDR3 bases are TGCGCCAGCAGCTCTGACGGGACAAGCACAGATACGCAGTATTTT. Translated, it gives CASSSDGTSTDTQYF.

V is TRBV30 and J is TRBJ1-4; D may be TRBD1 (6 bases). The germline V gene encodes CDR1 GTSNPN and CDR2 SVGIG (reference sequence). This CDR3 spans 14 amino acids. The V end was cut by 2 bases, the J end by 8 bases, with 15 bases between. CDR3 sequence: CAWSYGGLKEKLFF. The CDR3 DNA follows: TGTGCCTGGAGTTATGGGGGCCTGAAAGAAAAACTGTTTTTT.

The rearrangement uses TRBV28 and TRBJ1-5; the D is unclear. The length of the CDR3 is 18 residues. The V end lost 3 bases, the J end lost 2 bases, and 20 bases lay between the germline ends. The germline V gene encodes CDR1 MDHEN and CDR2 SYDVKM. CDR3 DNA sequence: TGTGCCAGCAGTTTGGCGGGGTCGCGATTCGATGGCAATCAGCCCCAGCATTTT. It codes for CASSLAGSRFDGNQPQHF.

A note on this clone: This sample also contains other DNA sequences that code for the same CDR3. V is TRBV30 and J is TRBJ2-3; no clear D gene. CDR1 is GTSNPN and CDR2 is SVGIG in the germline V gene (reference sequence). V was trimmed by 0 bases and J by 6 bases, leaving 7 bases between them. The length of the CDR3 is 12 residues. As DNA, the CDR3 is TGTGCCTGGAGTGTCGTTACTGATACGCAGTATTTT. Residues: CAWSVVTDTQYF. The full variable domain, its missing parts supplied by reference TRBV30 and TRBJ2-3, is SQTIHQWPATLVQPVGSPLSLECTVEGTSNPNLYWYRQAAGRGLQLLFYSVGIGQISSEVPQNLSASRPQDRQFILSSKKLLLSDSGFYLCAWSVVTDTQYFGPGTRLTVL.

V is TRBV5-8 and J is TRBJ2-1; D gene unclear. The CDR3 length is 12 residues. V dropped 0 bases and J dropped 10 bases, with 8 bases sitting between them. From germline, CDR1 is SGHTS and CDR2 YDEGEE. The CDR3 sequence: CASSLVRAEQFF. The CDR3 coding sequence is TGTGCCAGCAGCTTGGTGCGAGCCGAGCAGTTCTTC.

The genes are TRBV18 and TRBJ2-5, with TRBD2 as a possible D gene (6 bases). This CDR3 comprises 15 residues. Germline assignment: CDR1 KGHSH and CDR2 LQKENI. Trimming cost V 2 bases and J 5 bases, with 15 bases left between them. The CDR3 bases are TGTGCCAGCTCACCAGCGGGGCCGCCGGCGGAGACCCAGTACTTC. Amino acids: CASSPAGPPAETQYF.

The V gene is TRBV18, the J gene TRBJ1-1, with a weak D call TRBD1 (5 bases). CDR1 is KGHSH, CDR2 LQKENI, per germline. This CDR3 has 13 residues. V lost 6 bases to trimming and J lost 4 bases, with 12 bases between them. The CDR3 reads CASSAGGFTEAFF. The CDR3 DNA sequence: TGTGCCAGCTCCGCGGGGGGTTTCACTGAAGCTTTCTTT.

The chain carries TRBV7-3 and TRBJ2-2; unclear D gene. This CDR3 is built from 14 residues. CDR1 and CDR2 from the germline V gene are SGHTA and FQGTGA. V was shortened by 4 bases and J by 6 bases, with 12 bases between the two germline ends. As DNA, the CDR3 is TGTGCCAGCAGCTCAAATCTCCTAGCCGGGGAGCTGTTTTTT. Residues: CASSSNLLAGELFF. Full variable domain (outside the CDR3, taken from reference TRBV7-3 and TRBJ2-2): GAGVSQTPSNKVTEKGKYVELRCDPISGHTALYWYRQSLGQGPEFLIYFQGTGAADDSGLPNDRFFAVRPEGSVSTLKIQRTERGDSAVYLCASSSNLLAGELFFGEGSRLTVL.